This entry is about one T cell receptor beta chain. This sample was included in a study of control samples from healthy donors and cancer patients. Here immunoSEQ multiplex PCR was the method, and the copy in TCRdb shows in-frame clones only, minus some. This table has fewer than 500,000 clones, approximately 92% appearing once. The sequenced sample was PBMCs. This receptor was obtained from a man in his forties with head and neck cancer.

Here the CDR3 reads CAWSPPPTGFSPRSPPTGELFF. The CDR3 DNA follows: TGTGCCTGGAGTCCCCCCCCGACAGGGTTTTCCCCAAGGTCACCCCCCACCGGGGAGCTGTTTTTT. V gene TRBV30 combines with J gene TRBJ2-2; TRBD1 agrees at 7 bases. CDR1 and CDR2 (germline): GTSNPN, SVGIG (reference sequence). CDR3 length: 22 residues. Unmatched junction bases numbered 28, after V lost 2 bases and J lost 4 bases.